One and the same sample provided the 2 T cell receptor beta chains below, sequenced in a study of monozygotic twins with cystic fibrosis (dated by TCRdb to the early 2020s). Library creation used the immunoSEQ multiplex PCR assay. Imported from immuneACCESS, the table was reduced by TCRdb to in-frame sequences with V and J called. These copies leave out some clones; in studies compared against another copy, an unresolved V gene accounts for under half, and the cause of the remainder is not known. This sample is represented by some 14,000 clones; about 98% of them were singletons. Of the sample, around 0.41% falls within the top ten clones. Sequenced input: blood. These receptors were obtained from a girl aged 2-10 years with cystic fibrosis.

The chain employs TRBV6-6 and TRBJ1-2, with TRBD1 as a possible D gene (5 bases). This CDR3 region has 15 residues. The germline V gene has CDR1 MNHNY and CDR2 SVGAGI (reference sequence). Trimming removed 4 bases at V and 3 bases at J, with 15 bases between. The CDR3 bases are TGTGCCAGCAGTTTCCCTCCAGGGTCGGACTATGGCTACACCTTC. It encodes CASSFPPGSDYGYTF.

The chain combines TRBV9 with TRBJ2-6; possibly TRBD1 for D (6 bases). In germline, CDR1 is SGDLS, CDR2 YYNGEE. There are 15 residues in the CDR3. Trimming left V 3 bases short and J 4 bases short, with 11 bases between. The CDR3 spells CASSDAGAGANVLTF. CDR3 bases: TGTGCCAGCAGCGACGCAGGGGCGGGGGCCAACGTCCTGACTTTC. Full variable domain (missing parts from reference TRBV9 and TRBJ2-6): DSGVTQTPKHLITATGQRVTLRCSPRSGDLSVYWYQQSLDQGLQFLIQYYNGEERAKGNILERFSAQQFPDLHSELNLSSLELGDSALYFCASSDAGAGANVLTFGAGSRLTVL.